This T cell receptor (beta chain) was identified in a study of beta chain features in type 1 diabetes. Study-wide results and caveats: PCR might favor shorter templates, equally in patients and controls.

Only one heparinised blood draw was taken per donor, and its volume averaged about 120 mL. CD4+ cells of the naive, central memory, regulatory and stem cell-like memory types were sorted via CD45RO/CCR7/CD25/CD127/CD95/CD27. Germline V lookup: CDR1 KGHSH, CDR2 LQKENI. The CDR3 is 14 residues long. Unmatched junction bases numbered 3, after V lost 4 bases and J lost 4 bases. About this clone: Its antigen is as yet unknown. Other DNA sequences from this sample encode an identical CDR3 as well.

Of the isolated RNA, all was reverse transcribed, and so the sequenced material was expressed TCRB transcripts. Several million reads were obtained on average from naive, central memory and regulatory T cell samples. The assay was immunoSEQ multiplex PCR, and TCRdb's table has in-frame clones only and misses some. The sample records hundreds of thousands of clones, 30% being singletons. What was sequenced was naive CD4+ T cells from blood. This TCR was recovered from a man between 18 and 29 years old in good health. V gene TRBV18 combines with J gene TRBJ2-7, with 11 bases fitting TRBD1. The CDR3 reads CASSRDRGSYEQYF. CDR3 DNA: TGTGCCAGCTCACGGGACAGGGGGAGTTACGAGCAGTACTTC.